This paragraph reports one T cell receptor beta chain. Its antigen remains unknown. Generated by immunoSEQ multiplex PCR, the TCRdb table keeps only in-frame clones and is missing some. Of under 200,000 clones listed, about 90% were seen once; the top ten hold under 3.5%. This record belongs to a study of T cell responses to AZD1222 COVID-19 vaccine. Whole-study results and caveats: There were mostly white British donors and more females than males, and clonal diversity was possibly underestimated. Increases in Spike-specific TCR breadth and depth were seen after two AZD1222 doses. After the peak T cell response, and only then, were repertoires sampled. The study identified only five or six AZD1222 recipients as seropositive at baseline.

The sequence derives from an adult in good health. The material was peripheral blood, obtained on day 0 of MenACWY control vaccination.

The CDR3 reads CASSYSSQSNYGYTF. Written as DNA, the CDR3 is TGTGCCAGCAGTTACTCGAGCCAGAGTAACTATGGCTACACCTTC. The chain is built from TRBV6-5 and TRBJ1-2; D uncertain. CDR1 and CDR2 (germline): MNHEY, SVGAGI. The CDR3 has 15 residues. Trimming cost V 0 bases and J 1 base, with 9 bases left between them.